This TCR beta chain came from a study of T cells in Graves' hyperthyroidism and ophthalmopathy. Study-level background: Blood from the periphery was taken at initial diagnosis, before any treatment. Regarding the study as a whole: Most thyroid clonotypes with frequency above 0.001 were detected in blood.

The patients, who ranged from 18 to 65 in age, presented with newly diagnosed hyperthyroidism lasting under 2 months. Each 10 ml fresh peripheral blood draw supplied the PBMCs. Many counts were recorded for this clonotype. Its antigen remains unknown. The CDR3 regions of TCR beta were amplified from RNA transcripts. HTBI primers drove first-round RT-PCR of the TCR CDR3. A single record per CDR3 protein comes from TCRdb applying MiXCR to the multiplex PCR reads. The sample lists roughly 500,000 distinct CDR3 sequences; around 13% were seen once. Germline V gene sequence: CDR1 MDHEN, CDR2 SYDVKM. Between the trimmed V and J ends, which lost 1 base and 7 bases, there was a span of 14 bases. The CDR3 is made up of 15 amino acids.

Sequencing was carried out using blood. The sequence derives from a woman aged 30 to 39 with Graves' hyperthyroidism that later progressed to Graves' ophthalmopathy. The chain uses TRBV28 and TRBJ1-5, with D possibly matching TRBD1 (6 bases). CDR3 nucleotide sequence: TGTGCCAGCAGTTTATCGGGGACATACGGACAGCCCCAGCATTTT. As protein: CASSLSGTYGQPQHF.